This TCR beta chain originates from a study of monozygotic twins with inflammatory bowel disease. Whole-study results and caveats: Healthy co-twins had higher TCRbeta inverse Simpson diversity than their IBD twins.

This CDR3 comprises 15 residues. Germline V gene sequence: CDR1 LGHNA, CDR2 YSLEER. As to this clonotype: Its specificity is unknown.

Addition of UMIs with a 6-nucleotide sample barcode was achieved by template switching. TCRdb reprocessed the 5' RACE reads and keeps a single row for each CDR3 protein, giving no DNA. Its clone listing holds around 380,000 distinct CDR3 sequences. The source of this sequence is a human donor with ulcerative colitis or Crohn's disease, or a healthy co-twin of an affected twin (not recorded which). This chain joins TRBV4-3 and TRBJ1-3; TCRdb selects TRBD1, and the lack of DNA leaves this call unchecked. Material: blood. The CDR3: CASSQDPGTGNTIYF.